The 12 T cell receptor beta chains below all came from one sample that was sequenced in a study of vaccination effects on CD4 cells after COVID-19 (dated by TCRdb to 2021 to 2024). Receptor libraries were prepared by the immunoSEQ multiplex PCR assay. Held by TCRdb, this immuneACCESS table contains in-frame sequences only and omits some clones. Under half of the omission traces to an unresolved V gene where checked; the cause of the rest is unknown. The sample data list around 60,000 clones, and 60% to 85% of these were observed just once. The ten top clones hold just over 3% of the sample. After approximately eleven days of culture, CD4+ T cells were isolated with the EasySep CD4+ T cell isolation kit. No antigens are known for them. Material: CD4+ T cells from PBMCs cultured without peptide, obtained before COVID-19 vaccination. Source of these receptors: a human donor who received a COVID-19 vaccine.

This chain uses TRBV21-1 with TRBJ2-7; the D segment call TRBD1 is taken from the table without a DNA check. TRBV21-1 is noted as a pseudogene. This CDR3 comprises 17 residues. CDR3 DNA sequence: TGTGCCAGCAGCCACCCTGACGTGGGGCTGAGCTCCTACGAGCAGTACGTC. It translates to CASSHPDVGLSSYEQYV.

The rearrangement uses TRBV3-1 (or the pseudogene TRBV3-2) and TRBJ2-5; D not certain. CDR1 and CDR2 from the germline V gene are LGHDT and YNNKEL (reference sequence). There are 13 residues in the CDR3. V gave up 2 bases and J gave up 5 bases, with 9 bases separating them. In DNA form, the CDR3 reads TGTGCCAGCAGCCAATTAGGCGTCGAGACCCAGTACTTC. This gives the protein CASSQLGVETQYF.

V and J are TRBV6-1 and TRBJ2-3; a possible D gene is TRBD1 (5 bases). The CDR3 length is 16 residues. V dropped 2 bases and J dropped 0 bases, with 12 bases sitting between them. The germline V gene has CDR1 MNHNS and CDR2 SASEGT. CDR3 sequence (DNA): TGTGCCAGCAGTGAATGGTCAGGGTCTAGCACAGATACGCAGTATTTT. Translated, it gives CASSEWSGSSTDTQYF.

The CDR3 spells CASSHRQPFNTEAFF. In DNA, the CDR3 is TGTGCCAGCAGTCATCGACAGCCGTTTAACACTGAAGCTTTCTTT. The rearrangement links TRBV28 to TRBJ1-1; D perhaps matches TRBD1 (5 bases). The CDR3 contains 15 residues. The germline V and J ends were trimmed by 5 bases and 2 bases, with 15 bases remaining between them. Germline lookup yields CDR1 MDHEN and CDR2 SYDVKM.

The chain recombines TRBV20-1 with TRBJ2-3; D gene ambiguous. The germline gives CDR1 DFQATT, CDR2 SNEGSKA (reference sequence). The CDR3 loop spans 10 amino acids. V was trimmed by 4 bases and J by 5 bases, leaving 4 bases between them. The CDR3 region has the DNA TGCAGTGCTAAGGGAGATACGCAGTATTTT. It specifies CSAKGDTQYF.

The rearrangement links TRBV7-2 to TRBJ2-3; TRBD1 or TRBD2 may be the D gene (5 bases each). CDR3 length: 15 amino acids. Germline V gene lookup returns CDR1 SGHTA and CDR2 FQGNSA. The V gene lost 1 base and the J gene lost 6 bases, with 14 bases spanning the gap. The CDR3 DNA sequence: TGTGCCAGCAGCTTAGAGGGGCTAGCCCTGGATACGCAGTATTTT. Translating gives CASSLEGLALDTQYF.

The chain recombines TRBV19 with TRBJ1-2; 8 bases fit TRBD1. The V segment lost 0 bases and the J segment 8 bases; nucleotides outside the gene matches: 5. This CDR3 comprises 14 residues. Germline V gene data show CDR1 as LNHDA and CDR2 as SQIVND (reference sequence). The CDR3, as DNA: TGTGCCAGTAGTATAGACAGGGGGCGTGAAGGCTACACCTTC. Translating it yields CASSIDRGREGYTF.

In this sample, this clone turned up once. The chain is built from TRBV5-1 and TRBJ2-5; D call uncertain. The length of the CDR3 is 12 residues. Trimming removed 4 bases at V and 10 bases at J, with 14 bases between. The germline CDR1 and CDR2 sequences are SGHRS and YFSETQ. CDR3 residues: CASSATGKGQYF. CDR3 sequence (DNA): TGCGCCAGCAGCGCGACGGGTAAAGGCCAGTACTTC.

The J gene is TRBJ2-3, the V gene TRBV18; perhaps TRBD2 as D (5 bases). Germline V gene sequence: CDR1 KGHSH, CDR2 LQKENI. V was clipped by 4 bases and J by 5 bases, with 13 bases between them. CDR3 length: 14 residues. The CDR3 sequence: CASSLGLALDTQYF. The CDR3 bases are TGTGCCAGCTCACTAGGGCTAGCTTTAGATACGCAGTATTTT.

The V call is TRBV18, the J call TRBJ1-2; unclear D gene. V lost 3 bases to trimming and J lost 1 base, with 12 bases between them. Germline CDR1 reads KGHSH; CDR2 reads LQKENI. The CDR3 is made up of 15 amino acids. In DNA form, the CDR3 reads TGTGCCAGCTCACCTATGGGAGCCGGTAACTATGGCTACACCTTC. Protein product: CASSPMGAGNYGYTF.

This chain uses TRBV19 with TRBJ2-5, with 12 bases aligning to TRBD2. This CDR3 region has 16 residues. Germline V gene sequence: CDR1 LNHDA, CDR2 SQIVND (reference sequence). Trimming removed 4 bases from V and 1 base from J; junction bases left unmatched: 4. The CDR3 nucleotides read TGTGCCAGTAGTAAACTAGCGGGGGGCCCCCAAGAGACCCAGTACTTC. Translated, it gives CASSKLAGGPQETQYF.

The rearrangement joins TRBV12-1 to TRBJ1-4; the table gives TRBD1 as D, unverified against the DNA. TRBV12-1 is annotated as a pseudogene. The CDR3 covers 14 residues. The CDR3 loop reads CASSFAAFNEKLFF. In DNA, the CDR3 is TGTGCCAGCAGCTTTGCGGCCTTTAATGAAAAACTGTTTTTT.